This record looks at one T cell receptor beta chain sequence and its context. This record comes from a study of shared clonotypes between healthy human individuals. TCRdb's copy holds only in-frame clones and misses some; the assay was immunoSEQ multiplex PCR. The sample shows 300,000 to 350,000 clones, around four fifths of them seen only once. V gave up 8 bases and J gave up 0 bases, with 10 bases separating them. Germline CDR1 and CDR2: SGHTA and FQGNSA. The CDR3 covers 14 residues. The TCR comes from a man aged 25 to 40 in good health. This chain joins TRBV7-2 and TRBJ1-4; TRBD1 is a possible D gene (6 bases). Source material: memory CD4+ T cells sorted from blood. Subset in this sample: CD45RA-negative fraction. The CDR3 loop reads CASGGAATNEKLFF. The CDR3 region has the DNA TGTGCCAGCGGGGGGGCTGCAACTAATGAAAAACTGTTTTTT.